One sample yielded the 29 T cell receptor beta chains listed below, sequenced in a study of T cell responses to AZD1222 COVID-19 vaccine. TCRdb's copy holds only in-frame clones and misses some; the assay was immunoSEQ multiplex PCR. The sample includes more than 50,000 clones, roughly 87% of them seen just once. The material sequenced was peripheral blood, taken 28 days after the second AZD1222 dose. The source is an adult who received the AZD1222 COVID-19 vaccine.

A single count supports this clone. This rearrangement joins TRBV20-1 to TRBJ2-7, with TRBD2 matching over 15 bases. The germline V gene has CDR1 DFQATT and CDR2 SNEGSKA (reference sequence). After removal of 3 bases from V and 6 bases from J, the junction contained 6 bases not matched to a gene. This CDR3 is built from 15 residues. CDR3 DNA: TGCAGTGCTAGTCGGACTAGCGGGAGGGCCCCCGAGCAGTACTTC. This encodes CSASRTSGRAPEQYF.

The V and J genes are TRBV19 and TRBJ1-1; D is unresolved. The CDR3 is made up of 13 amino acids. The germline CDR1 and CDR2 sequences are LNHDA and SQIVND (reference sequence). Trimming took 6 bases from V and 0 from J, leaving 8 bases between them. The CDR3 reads CASSRILNTEAFF. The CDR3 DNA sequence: TGTGCCAGTAGCAGGATACTGAACACTGAAGCTTTCTTT.

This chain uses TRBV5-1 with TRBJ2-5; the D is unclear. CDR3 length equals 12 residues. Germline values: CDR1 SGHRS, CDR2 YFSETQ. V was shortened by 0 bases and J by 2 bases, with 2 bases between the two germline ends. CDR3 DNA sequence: TGCGCCAGCAGCTTGGGTCAAGAGACCCAGTACTTC. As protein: CASSLGQETQYF.

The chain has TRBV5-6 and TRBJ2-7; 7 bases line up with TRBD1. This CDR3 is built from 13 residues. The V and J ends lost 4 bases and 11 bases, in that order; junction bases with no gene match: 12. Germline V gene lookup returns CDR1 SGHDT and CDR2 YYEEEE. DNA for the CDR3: TGTGCCAGCAGCCGGACCCCAGGGGGAACCAAGTACTTC. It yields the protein CASSRTPGGTKYF.

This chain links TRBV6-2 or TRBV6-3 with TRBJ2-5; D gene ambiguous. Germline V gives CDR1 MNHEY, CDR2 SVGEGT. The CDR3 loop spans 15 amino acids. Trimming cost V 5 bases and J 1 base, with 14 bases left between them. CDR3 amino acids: CASSRPTRLQETQYF. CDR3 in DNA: TGTGCCAGCAGTCGACCAACACGCCTCCAAGAGACCCAGTACTTC.

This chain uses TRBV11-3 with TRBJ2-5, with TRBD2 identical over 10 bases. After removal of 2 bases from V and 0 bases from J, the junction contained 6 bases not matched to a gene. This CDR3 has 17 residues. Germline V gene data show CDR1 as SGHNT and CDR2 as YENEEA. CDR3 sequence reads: CASSLKASGSYQETQYF. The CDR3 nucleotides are TGTGCCAGCAGCTTAAAGGCTAGCGGGAGTTACCAAGAGACCCAGTACTTC.

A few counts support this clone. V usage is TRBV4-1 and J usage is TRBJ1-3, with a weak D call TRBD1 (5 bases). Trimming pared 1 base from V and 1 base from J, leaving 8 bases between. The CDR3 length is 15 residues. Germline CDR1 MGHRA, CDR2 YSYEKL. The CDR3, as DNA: TGCGCCAGCAGCCAAGGGGGGGAGTCTGGAAACACCATATATTTT. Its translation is CASSQGGESGNTIYF.

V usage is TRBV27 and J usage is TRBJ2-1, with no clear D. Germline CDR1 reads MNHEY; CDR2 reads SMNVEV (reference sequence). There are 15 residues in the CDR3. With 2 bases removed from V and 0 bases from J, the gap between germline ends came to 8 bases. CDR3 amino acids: CASSLRSSSYNEQFF. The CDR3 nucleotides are TGTGCCAGCAGTTTAAGGTCTTCCTCCTACAATGAGCAGTTCTTC.

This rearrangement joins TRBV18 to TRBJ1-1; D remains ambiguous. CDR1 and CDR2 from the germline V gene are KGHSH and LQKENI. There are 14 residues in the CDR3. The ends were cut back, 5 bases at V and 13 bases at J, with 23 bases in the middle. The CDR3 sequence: CASSSRSGPTDGFF. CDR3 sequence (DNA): TGTGCCAGCTCATCTCGGTCCGGACCAACAGATGGTTTCTTT.

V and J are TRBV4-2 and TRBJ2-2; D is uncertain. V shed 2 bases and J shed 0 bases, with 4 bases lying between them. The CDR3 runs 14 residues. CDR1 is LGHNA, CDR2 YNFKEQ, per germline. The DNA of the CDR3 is TGTGCCAGCAGCCAATGGTCGAACACCGGGGAGCTGTTTTTT. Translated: CASSQWSNTGELFF.

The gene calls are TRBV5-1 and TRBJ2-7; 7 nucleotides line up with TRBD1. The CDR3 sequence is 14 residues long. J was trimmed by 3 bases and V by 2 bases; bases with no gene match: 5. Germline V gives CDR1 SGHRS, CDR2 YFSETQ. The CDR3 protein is CASSLQGLLYEQYF. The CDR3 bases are TGCGCCAGCAGCTTACAGGGGTTACTCTACGAGCAGTACTTC. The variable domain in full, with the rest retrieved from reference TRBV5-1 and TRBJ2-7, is KAGVTQTPRYLIKTRGQQVTLSCSPISGHRSVSWYQQTPGQGLQFLFEYFSETQRNKGNFPGRFSGRQFSNSRSEMNVSTLELGDSALYLCASSLQGLLYEQYFGPGTRLTVT.

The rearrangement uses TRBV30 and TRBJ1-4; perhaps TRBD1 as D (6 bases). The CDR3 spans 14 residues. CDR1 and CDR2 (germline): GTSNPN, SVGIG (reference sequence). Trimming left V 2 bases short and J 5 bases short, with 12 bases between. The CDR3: CAWSPGQINEKLFF. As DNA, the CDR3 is TGTGCCTGGAGTCCGGGACAAATAAATGAAAAACTGTTTTTT.

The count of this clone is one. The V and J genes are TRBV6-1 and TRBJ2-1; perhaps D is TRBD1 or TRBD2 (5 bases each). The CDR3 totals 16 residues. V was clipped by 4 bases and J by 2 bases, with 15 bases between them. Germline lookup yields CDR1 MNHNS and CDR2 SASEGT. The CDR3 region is CASSATPPGPYNEQFF. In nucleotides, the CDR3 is TGTGCCAGCAGTGCCACTCCACCGGGACCCTACAATGAGCAGTTCTTC.

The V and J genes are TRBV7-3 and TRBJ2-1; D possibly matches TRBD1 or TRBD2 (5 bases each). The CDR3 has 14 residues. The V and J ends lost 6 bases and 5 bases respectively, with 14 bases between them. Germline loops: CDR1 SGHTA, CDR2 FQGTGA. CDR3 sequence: CASSLSGGNNEQFF. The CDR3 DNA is TGTGCCAGCAGTCTCTCTGGGGGAAACAATGAGCAGTTCTTC.

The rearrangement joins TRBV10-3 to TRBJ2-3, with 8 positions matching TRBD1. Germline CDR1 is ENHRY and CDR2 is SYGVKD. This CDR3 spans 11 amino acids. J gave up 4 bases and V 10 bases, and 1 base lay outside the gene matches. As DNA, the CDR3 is TGTGCCACAGGGGGCGCAGATACGCAGTATTTT. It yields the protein CATGGADTQYF.

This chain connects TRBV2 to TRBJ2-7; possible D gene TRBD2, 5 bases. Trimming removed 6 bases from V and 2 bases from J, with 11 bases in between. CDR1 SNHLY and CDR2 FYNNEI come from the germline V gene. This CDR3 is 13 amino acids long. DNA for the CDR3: TGTGCCAGCAGGGGAGCGTCTACCTACGAGCAGTACTTC. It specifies CASRGASTYEQYF. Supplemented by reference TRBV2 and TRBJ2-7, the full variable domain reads EPEVTQTPSHQVTQMGQEVILRCVPISNHLYFYWYRQILGQKVEFLVSFYNNEISEKSEIFDDQFSVERPDGSNFTLKIRSTKLEDSAMYFCASRGASTYEQYFGPGTRLTVT.

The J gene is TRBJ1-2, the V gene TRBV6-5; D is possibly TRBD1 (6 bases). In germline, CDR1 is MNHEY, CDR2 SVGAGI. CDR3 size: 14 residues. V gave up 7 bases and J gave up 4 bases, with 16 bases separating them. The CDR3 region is CASTRGGGIYGYTF. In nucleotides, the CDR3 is TGTGCCAGCACCCGGGGAGGGGGGATCTATGGCTACACCTTC.

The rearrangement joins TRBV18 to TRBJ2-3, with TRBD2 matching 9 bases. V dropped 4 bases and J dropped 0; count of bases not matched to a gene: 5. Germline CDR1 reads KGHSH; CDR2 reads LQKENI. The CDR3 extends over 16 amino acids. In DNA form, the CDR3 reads TGTGCCAGCTCACTACTAGCGGGCTCTAGCACAGATACGCAGTATTTT. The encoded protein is CASSLLAGSSTDTQYF.

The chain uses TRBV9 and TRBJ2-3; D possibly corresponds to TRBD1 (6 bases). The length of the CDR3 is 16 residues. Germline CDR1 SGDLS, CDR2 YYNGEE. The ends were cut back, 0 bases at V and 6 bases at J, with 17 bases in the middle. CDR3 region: CASSVAGDILLDTQYF. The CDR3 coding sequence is TGTGCCAGCAGCGTAGCCGGGGACATTCTCTTGGATACGCAGTATTTT.

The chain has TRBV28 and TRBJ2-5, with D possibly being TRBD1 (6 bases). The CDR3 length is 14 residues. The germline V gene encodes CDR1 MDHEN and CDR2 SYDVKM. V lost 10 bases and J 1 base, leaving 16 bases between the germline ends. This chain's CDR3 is CATQRGYAQETQYF. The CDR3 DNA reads TGTGCCACCCAGAGGGGGTACGCCCAAGAGACCCAGTACTTC.

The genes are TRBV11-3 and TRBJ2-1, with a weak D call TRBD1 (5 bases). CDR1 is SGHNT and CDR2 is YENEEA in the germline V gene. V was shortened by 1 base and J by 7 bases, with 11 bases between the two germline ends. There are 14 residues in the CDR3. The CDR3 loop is CASSLGAGNNEQFF. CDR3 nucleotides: TGTGCCAGCAGCTTAGGAGCAGGGAATAATGAGCAGTTCTTC.

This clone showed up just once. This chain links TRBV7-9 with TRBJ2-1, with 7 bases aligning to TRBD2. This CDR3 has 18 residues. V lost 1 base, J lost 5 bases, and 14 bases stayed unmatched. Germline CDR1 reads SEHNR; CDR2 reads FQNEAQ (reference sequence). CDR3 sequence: CASSLGPWGRASHNEQFF. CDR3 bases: TGTGCCAGCAGCTTAGGCCCGTGGGGGAGGGCCTCACACAATGAGCAGTTCTTC.

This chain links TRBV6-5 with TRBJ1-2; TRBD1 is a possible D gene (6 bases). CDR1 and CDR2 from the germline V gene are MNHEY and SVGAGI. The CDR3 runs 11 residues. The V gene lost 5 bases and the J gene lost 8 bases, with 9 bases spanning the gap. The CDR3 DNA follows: TGTGCCAGCAGTCTACAGGGAGGCTACACCTTC. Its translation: CASSLQGGYTF.

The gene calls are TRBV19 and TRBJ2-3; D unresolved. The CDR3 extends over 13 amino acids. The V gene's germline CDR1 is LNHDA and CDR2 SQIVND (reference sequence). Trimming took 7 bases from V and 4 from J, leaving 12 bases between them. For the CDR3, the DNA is TGTGCCAGTAAACCAAGGTCGGCAGATACGCAGTATTTT. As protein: CASKPRSADTQYF.

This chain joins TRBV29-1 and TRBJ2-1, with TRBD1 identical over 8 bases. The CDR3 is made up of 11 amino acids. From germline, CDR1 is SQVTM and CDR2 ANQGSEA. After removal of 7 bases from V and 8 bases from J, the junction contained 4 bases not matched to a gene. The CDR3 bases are TGCAGCGCGGACAGGGCCGATGAGCAGTTCTTC. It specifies CSADRADEQFF.

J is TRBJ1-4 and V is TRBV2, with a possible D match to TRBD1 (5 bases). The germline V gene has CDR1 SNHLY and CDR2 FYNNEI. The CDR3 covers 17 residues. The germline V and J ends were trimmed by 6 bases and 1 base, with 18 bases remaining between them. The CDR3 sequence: CASRPGVDSRTNEKLFF. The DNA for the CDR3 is TGTGCCAGCAGGCCTGGAGTAGACAGCCGAACTAATGAAAAACTGTTTTTT.

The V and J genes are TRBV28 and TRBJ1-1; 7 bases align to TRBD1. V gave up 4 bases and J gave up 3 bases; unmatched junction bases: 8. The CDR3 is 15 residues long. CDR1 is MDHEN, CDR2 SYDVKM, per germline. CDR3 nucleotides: TGTGCCAGCAGTTCACCTTCCGGACAGGACACTGAAGCTTTCTTT. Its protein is CASSSPSGQDTEAFF.

CDR3 loop: CATKDKRSYEQYF. The CDR3 DNA follows: TGTGCCACAAAGGATAAACGCTCCTACGAGCAGTACTTC. This chain links TRBV10-3 with TRBJ2-7; D unresolved. CDR3 length: 13 residues. Germline V lookup: CDR1 ENHRY, CDR2 SYGVKD. Trimming took off 10 bases at V and 0 bases at J, with 13 bases between the two ends.

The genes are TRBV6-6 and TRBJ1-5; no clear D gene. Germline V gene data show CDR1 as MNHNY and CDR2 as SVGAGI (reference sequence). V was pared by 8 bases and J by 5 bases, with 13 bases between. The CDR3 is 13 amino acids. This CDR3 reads CASQNRVDQPQHF. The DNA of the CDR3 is TGTGCCAGCCAAAATAGGGTGGATCAGCCCCAGCATTTT.